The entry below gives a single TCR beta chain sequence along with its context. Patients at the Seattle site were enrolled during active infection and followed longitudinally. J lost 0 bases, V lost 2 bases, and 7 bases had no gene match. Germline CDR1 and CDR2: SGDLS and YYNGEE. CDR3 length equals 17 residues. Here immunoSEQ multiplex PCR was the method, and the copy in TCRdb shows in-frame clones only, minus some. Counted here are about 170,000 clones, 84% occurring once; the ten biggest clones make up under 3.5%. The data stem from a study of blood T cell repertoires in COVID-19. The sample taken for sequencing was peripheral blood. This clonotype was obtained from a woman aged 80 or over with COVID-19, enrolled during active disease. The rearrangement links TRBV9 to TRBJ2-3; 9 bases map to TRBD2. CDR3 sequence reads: CASSVVSGGSSTDTQYF. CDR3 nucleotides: TGTGCCAGCAGCGTCGTCAGCGGGGGGTCTAGCACAGATACGCAGTATTTT.